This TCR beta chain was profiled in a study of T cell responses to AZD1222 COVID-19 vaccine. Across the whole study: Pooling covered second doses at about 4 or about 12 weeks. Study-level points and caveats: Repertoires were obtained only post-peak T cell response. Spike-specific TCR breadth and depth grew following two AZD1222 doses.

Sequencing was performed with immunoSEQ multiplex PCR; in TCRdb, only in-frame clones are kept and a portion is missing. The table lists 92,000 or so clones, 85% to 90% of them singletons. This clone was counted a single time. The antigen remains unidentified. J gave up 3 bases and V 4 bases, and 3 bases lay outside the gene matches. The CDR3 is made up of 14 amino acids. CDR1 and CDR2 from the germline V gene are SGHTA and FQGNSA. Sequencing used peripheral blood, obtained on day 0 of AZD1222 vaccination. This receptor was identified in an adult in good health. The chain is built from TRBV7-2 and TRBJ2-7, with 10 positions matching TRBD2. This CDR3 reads CASSSRTSGYEQYF. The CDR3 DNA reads TGTGCCAGCAGCTCCCGGACTAGCGGCTACGAGCAGTACTTC. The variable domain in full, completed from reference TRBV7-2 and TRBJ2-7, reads GAGVSQSPSNKVTEKGKDVELRCDPISGHTALYWYRQSLGQGLEFLIYFQGNSAPDKSGLPSDRFSAERTGGSVSTLTIQRTQQEDSAVYLCASSSRTSGYEQYFGPGTRLTVT.